The present TCR beta chain was sequenced within a study of shared T cell receptors in the human thymus (dated by TCRdb to the early 2020s). Concerning the study at large: The study examined how self-reactive, shared T-cell receptor alpha chains are generated in the human thymus.

The CDR3 contains 12 residues, cysteine and phenylalanine counted. Of all the DNA, just the CDR3 is kept, 36 bases in frame from base 1. V and J are truncated by 5 bases and 8 bases respectively, leaving an intervening sequence of 10 bases. According to the germline V gene, CDR1 reads SGHTA and CDR2 reads FQGTGA. Preparation of the library involved the immunoSEQ multiplex PCR assay. TCRdb took over this immuneACCESS table, retaining in-frame rearrangements with V and J assigned. Such tables are incomplete; in checked studies, under half of the missing clones stem from an unresolved V gene, and the remainder is unexplained. Counted in this sample were about 540,000 clones; approximately 78% of them appeared once. In total, the top ten clones hold 0.013% of the sample. Notes on this clone: Its binding antigen is unknown. Base qualities are not provided; no much larger clone lies one nucleotide away.

These data also formed part of another study, on human thymus T cells. As the second paper documents: Immunologically healthy infants undergoing open corrective cardiac surgery for congenital heart defects in Finland were used as donors. Thymus tissue was obtained as surgical resects removed during corrective cardiac surgery. Both the thymic and the peripheral blood repertoires appeared to show biased V and J gene segment usage. Highly overlapping thymic TCR repertoires among unrelated individuals were reported in the related research. The study described the TCR alpha and beta repertoires in under 10 infant thymus samples and a few matching peripheral blood samples. Donor ages ranging from about 7 to 250 days were recorded, and more than five male and a couple of female infants were included in the cohort. After being mechanically released from the tissue, thymocytes were kept at -70 degrees C in pellets of about 8.5-32 million cells. A QIAsymphony instrument was used to extract genomic DNA from frozen cell pellets. The immunoSEQ multiplex PCR assay was used to amplify the TCRB and TCRAD loci from a standardized quantity of quality-controlled genomic DNA. Amplicons spanned the V(D)J region at a length sufficient to cover the CDR3 and identify V and J genes. The amplicons were sequenced on an Illumina platform via the commercial immunoSEQ service. Primer bias and sequencing errors were corrected as previously described, and TCRAD and TCRB were defined on the basis of the IMGT database. Analysis of the repertoires was done with immunoSEQ Analyzer 3.0 and VDJTools and included basic statistics, V/J segment usage, diversity estimates, rarefaction and pairwise overlap. To estimate diversity, the Chao1, ChaoE, Efron-Thisted, Shannon and inverse Simpson indices were applied, and diversity was also estimated on datasets down-sampled to the smallest sample. For repertoire overlap, CDR3 nucleotide sequence, V gene and J gene had to match strictly, and clustering was done by Jaccard-based multidimensional scaling. On average, thymus samples yielded around 850,000 unique TCRB clonotypes, whereas blood samples yielded roughly 81,000.

The chain uses TRBV7-3 and TRBJ2-1, with the D gene call left open. The sequence was collected from a boy under two years old with a congenital heart defect. Donor details come from another sample of the same person, matched by shared clones. The source material was thymocytes. The bases are TGTGCCAGCAGCCCCACTCCCCATGAGCAGTTCTTC. This translates into CASSPTPHEQFF.